The 17 T cell receptor beta chains below come from one sample, sequenced in a study of cytomegalovirus exposure and HLA in healthy donors (dated by TCRdb to about 2017). The method was the immunoSEQ multiplex PCR assay. For the multiplex PCR, a mixture combining 60 forward primers for TCR Vbeta segments and 13 reverse primers for TCR Jbeta segments was used. In TCRdb, the immuneACCESS table is reduced to in-frame sequences with V and J assigned. These tables do not hold every clone; where another copy was compared, an unresolved V gene accounts for under half, and the others remain unexplained. This sample has about 170,000 clones in its table, and 65% to 85% of those were observed once. 2.5% to 3.5% of the sample is in the top ten clones. The sample comprised PBMCs. These receptors came from a woman aged 50 to 60 in good health and CMV-seropositive.

This clone was found a few times. The chain has TRBV6-5 and TRBJ1-1; D unresolved. Trimming shortened V by 2 bases and J by 1 base, and 2 bases separated the two germline ends. The CDR3 covers 12 residues. Germline assignment: CDR1 MNHEY and CDR2 SVGAGI. This chain's CDR3 is CASSYRNTEAFF. CDR3 coding DNA: TGTGCCAGCAGTTACCGGAACACTGAAGCTTTCTTT.

The chain links TRBV6-5 to TRBJ1-2, with TRBD1 as a possible D gene (5 bases). Germline V gives CDR1 MNHEY, CDR2 SVGAGI. V was trimmed by 2 bases and J by 8 bases, leaving 15 bases between them. This CDR3 spans 14 amino acids. The CDR3 region is CASSYREPGAGYTF. In DNA form, the CDR3 reads TGTGCCAGCAGTTACCGCGAGCCTGGGGCCGGCTACACCTTC.

The V call is TRBV29-1, the J call TRBJ2-1; D unclear. The V gene's germline CDR1 is SQVTM and CDR2 ANQGSEA. Trimming stripped 7 bases from V and 5 bases from J, with 6 bases between. CDR3 length: 10 amino acids. The DNA of the CDR3 is TGCAGCGGAACTCACAATGAGCAGTTCTTC. It codes for CSGTHNEQFF.

DNA for the CDR3: TGTGCCTGGACCACAGACAGCAATCAGCCCCAGCATTTT. Its protein product is CAWTTDSNQPQHF. The chain has TRBV30 and TRBJ1-5; the D is unclear. Trimming removed 4 bases from V and 1 base from J, with 8 bases in between. Germline loops: CDR1 GTSNPN, CDR2 SVGIG (reference sequence). This CDR3 has 13 residues. Full variable domain (rest looked up from reference TRBV30 and TRBJ1-5): SQTIHQWPATLVQPVGSPLSLECTVEGTSNPNLYWYRQAAGRGLQLLFYSVGIGQISSEVPQNLSASRPQDRQFILSSKKLLLSDSGFYLCAWTTDSNQPQHFGDGTRLSIL.

This chain connects TRBV5-1 to TRBJ2-1; 8 bases match TRBD2. CDR3 length: 16 residues. V shed 1 base, J shed 9 bases, and the junction held 12 bases outside the gene matches. CDR1 and CDR2 from the germline V gene are SGHRS and YFSETQ. CDR3 in amino acids: CASSLNSGTRGSEQFF. The CDR3 DNA reads as TGCGCCAGCAGCTTGAATTCGGGGACTAGGGGGAGTGAGCAGTTCTTC.

The rearrangement uses TRBV18 and TRBJ1-2, with 7 bases aligning to TRBD1. This CDR3 contains 16 residues. Germline assignment: CDR1 KGHSH and CDR2 LQKENI. The V gene end was trimmed by 3 bases and the J gene end by 1 base; junction bases not matched to a gene: 8. This CDR3 reads CASSPDTDRVNYGYTF. CDR3 coding DNA: TGTGCCAGCTCACCCGACACTGACAGGGTTAACTATGGCTACACCTTC.

This clone was recorded only once. The rearrangement joins TRBV7-9 to TRBJ1-2, with TRBD1 matching over 7 bases. In germline, CDR1 is SEHNR, CDR2 FQNEAQ (reference sequence). V lost 6 bases, J lost 7 bases, and 11 bases stayed unmatched. The length of the CDR3 is 14 residues. As DNA, the CDR3 is TGTGCCAGCAGGGGCTCCGGGACAGTGCTTGGCTACACCTTC. Its translation is CASRGSGTVLGYTF.

Only one count was recorded for this clone. The rearrangement uses TRBV5-1 and TRBJ2-5; D is perhaps TRBD1 (6 bases). The germline gives CDR1 SGHRS, CDR2 YFSETQ. The CDR3 totals 16 residues. V lost 0 bases and J lost 4, with 16 bases in between. The CDR3 reads CASSLGGAGVGETQYF. In DNA form, the CDR3 reads TGCGCCAGCAGCTTGGGAGGGGCAGGGGTTGGAGAGACCCAGTACTTC.

This chain joins TRBV4-1 and TRBJ2-1, with 11 bases aligning to TRBD2. V was pared by 4 bases and J by 9 bases, with 14 bases of the junction left unmatched. CDR1 is MGHRA, CDR2 YSYEKL, per germline. This CDR3 comprises 17 residues. As DNA, the CDR3 is TGCGCCAGCAGCCTTACCCATAATAGCGGGGGGGCGGTTGAGCAGTTCTTC. This translates into CASSLTHNSGGAVEQFF.

The gene calls are TRBV5-6 and TRBJ2-1, with 7 bases identical to TRBD1. Trimming removed 0 bases from V and 1 base from J; junction bases left unmatched: 7. This CDR3 has 17 residues. CDR1 and CDR2 from the germline V gene are SGHDT and YYEEEE. The CDR3, as DNA: TGTGCCAGCAGCTTGGCTCAGGGGGTAATATCCTACAATGAGCAGTTCTTC. It codes for CASSLAQGVISYNEQFF.

The chain links TRBV2 to TRBJ2-7; TRBD2 is a possible D gene (5 bases). Germline values: CDR1 SNHLY, CDR2 FYNNEI. The ends were cut back, 8 bases at V and 0 bases at J, with 14 bases in the middle. The CDR3 loop spans 14 amino acids. CDR3 sequence (DNA): TGTGCCAGCTCGTTTGAGGGAAGCTCCTACGAGCAGTACTTC. Translation: CASSFEGSSYEQYF.

The CDR3, as DNA: TGTGCCAGCAGCCTATACGGGACAGGGAGGACTGAAGCTTTCTTT. Its translation is CASSLYGTGRTEAFF. The V call is TRBV7-9, the J call TRBJ1-1; 9 bases align to TRBD1. This CDR3 contains 15 residues. Unmatched junction bases numbered 9, after V lost 5 bases and J lost 5 bases. Germline CDR1 reads SEHNR; CDR2 reads FQNEAQ (reference sequence). The variable domain in full, completed from reference TRBV7-9 and TRBJ1-1, reads DTGVSQNPRHKITKRGQNVTFRCDPISEHNRLYWYRQTLGQGPEFLTYFQNEAQLEKSRLLSDRFSAERPKGSFSTLEIQRTEQGDSAMYLCASSLYGTGRTEAFFGQGTRLTVV.

The chain recombines TRBV6-1 with TRBJ1-2; TRBD1 might be the D (6 bases). The CDR3 has 13 residues. V dropped 3 bases and J dropped 7 bases, with 12 bases sitting between them. CDR1 is MNHNS, CDR2 SASEGT, per germline. CDR3 residues: CASSDAGAGGYTF. The CDR3, as DNA: TGTGCCAGCAGTGACGCAGGGGCTGGTGGCTACACCTTC.

The rearrangement joins TRBV29-1 to TRBJ2-3, with TRBD2 matching 10 bases. The CDR3 consists of 14 residues. The germline V gene has CDR1 SQVTM and CDR2 ANQGSEA. Trimming took 5 bases from V and 2 from J; bases not matched to a gene: 4. The CDR3 DNA follows: TGCAGCGTTACCGGGACTAGCGACACAGATACGCAGTATTTT. It encodes CSVTGTSDTDTQYF.

The V gene is TRBV5-1, the J gene TRBJ2-1; the match to TRBD2 covers 7 bases. The CDR3 is made up of 16 amino acids. The V gene's germline CDR1 is SGHRS and CDR2 YFSETQ. After removal of 4 bases from V and 2 bases from J, the junction contained 9 bases not matched to a gene. The CDR3 DNA reads as TGCGCCAGCAGCATACTTGGCCGGGGGGCCTACAATGAGCAGTTCTTC. Its protein product is CASSILGRGAYNEQFF.

The genes are TRBV5-4 and TRBJ2-1; 7 bases map to TRBD2. The V gene's germline CDR1 is SGHNT and CDR2 YYREEE (reference sequence). V was pared by 2 bases and J by 7 bases, with 3 bases of the junction left unmatched. The CDR3 totals 13 residues. CDR3 sequence (DNA): TGTGCCAGCAGCTTTTACGGGGGGAATGAGCAGTTCTTC. It specifies CASSFYGGNEQFF. The variable domain in full, with the rest retrieved from reference TRBV5-4 and TRBJ2-1, is ETGVTQSPTHLIKTRGQQVTLRCSSQSGHNTVSWYQQALGQGPQFIFQYYREEENGRGNFPPRFSGLQFPNYSSELNVNALELDDSALYLCASSFYGGNEQFFGPGTRLTVL.

V gene TRBV9 combines with J gene TRBJ2-2; TRBD1 agrees at 8 bases. V shed 4 bases, J shed 7 bases, and the junction held 9 bases outside the gene matches. The germline gives CDR1 SGDLS, CDR2 YYNGEE. This CDR3 comprises 15 residues. CDR3 residues: CASSPQGAGGGELFF. In nucleotides, the CDR3 is TGTGCCAGCAGCCCTCAGGGGGCCGGAGGCGGGGAGCTGTTTTTT.